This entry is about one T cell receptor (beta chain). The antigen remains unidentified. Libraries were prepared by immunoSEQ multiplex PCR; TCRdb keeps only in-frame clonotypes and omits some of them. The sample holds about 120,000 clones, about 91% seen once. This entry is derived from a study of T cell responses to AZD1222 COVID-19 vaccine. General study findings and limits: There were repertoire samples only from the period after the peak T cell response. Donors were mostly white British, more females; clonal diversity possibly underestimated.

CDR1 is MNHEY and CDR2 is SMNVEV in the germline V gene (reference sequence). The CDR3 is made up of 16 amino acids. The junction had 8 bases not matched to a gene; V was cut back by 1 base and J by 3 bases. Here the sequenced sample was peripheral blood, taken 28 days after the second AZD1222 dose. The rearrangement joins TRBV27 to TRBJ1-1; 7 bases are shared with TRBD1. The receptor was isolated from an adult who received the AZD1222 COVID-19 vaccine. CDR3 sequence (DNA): TGTGCCAGCAGTTTATATCCGGGCAGGGGGTACACTGAAGCTTTCTTT. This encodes CASSLYPGRGYTEAFF.